One sample yielded the 14 T cell receptor beta chains listed below, sequenced in a study of beta chain features in type 1 diabetes. Isolated RNA was reverse transcribed in full, so expressed TCRB transcripts were sequenced. TCRdb's table, derived via immunoSEQ multiplex PCR, lists solely in-frame clones and lacks some. Among fewer than 650,000 clones listed, roughly 16% were seen once. Sequenced input: naive CD4+ T cells from blood. These receptors were obtained from a young man in good health.

This chain uses TRBV9 with TRBJ2-1; D may match TRBD1 or TRBD2 (6 bases each). Germline values: CDR1 SGDLS, CDR2 YYNGEE. Trimming removed 0 bases from V and 7 bases from J, with 14 bases in between. The CDR3 contains 15 residues. This CDR3 reads CASSVEGGSWNEQFF. The CDR3, as DNA: TGTGCCAGCAGCGTAGAGGGGGGCAGCTGGAATGAGCAGTTCTTC. The whole variable domain, remainder taken from reference TRBV9 and TRBJ2-1, is DSGVTQTPKHLITATGQRVTLRCSPRSGDLSVYWYQQSLDQGLQFLIQYYNGEERAKGNILERFSAQQFPDLHSELNLSSLELGDSALYFCASSVEGGSWNEQFFGPGTRLTVL.

J is TRBJ1-2 and V is TRBV6-5; maybe TRBD1 (5 bases). Germline V gene lookup returns CDR1 MNHEY and CDR2 SVGAGI. This CDR3 region has 14 residues. Trimming stripped 6 bases from V and 6 bases from J, with 17 bases between. CDR3 coding DNA: TGTGCCAGCAGAAACACTGGGGGATGGAATGGCTACACCTTC. This sequence encodes CASRNTGGWNGYTF.

The chain joins TRBV9 to TRBJ1-2, with 8 positions matching TRBD1. Germline CDR1 and CDR2: SGDLS and YYNGEE. This CDR3 has 14 residues. V was clipped by 4 bases and J by 7 bases; unmatched bases: 9. The CDR3 loop is CASSPGQGAFGYTF. The DNA of the CDR3 is TGTGCCAGCAGCCCGGGGCAGGGGGCGTTTGGCTACACCTTC.

Points on this clone: The same CDR3 is also encoded by other DNA sequences in this sample. V and J are TRBV29-1 and TRBJ1-1; D not resolved. The CDR3 runs 13 residues. V was trimmed by 4 bases and J by 0 bases, leaving 9 bases between them. Germline CDR1 is SQVTM and CDR2 is ANQGSEA. The CDR3: CSVARRLNTEAFF. CDR3 in DNA: TGCAGCGTTGCTCGACGGTTGAACACTGAAGCTTTCTTT. Looking up the rest from reference TRBV29-1 and TRBJ1-1 gives the full variable domain: SAVISQKPSRDICQRGTSLTIQCQVDSQVTMMFWYRQQPGQSLTLIATANQGSEATYESGFVIDKFPISRPNLTFSTLTVSNMSPEDSSIYLCSVARRLNTEAFFGQGTRLTVV.

The V call is TRBV11-2, the J call TRBJ1-2, with a possible D match to TRBD1 (6 bases). Germline CDR1 and CDR2: SGHAT and FQNNGV. This CDR3 has 14 amino acids. Trimming took off 6 bases at V and 6 bases at J, with 17 bases between the two ends. In DNA, the CDR3 is TGTGCCAGCAGAGCCATAGGACAGTGGAATGGCTACACCTTC. Protein sequence: CASRAIGQWNGYTF.

In this sample, this clone turned up a few times. The chain carries TRBV9 and TRBJ2-3, with D perhaps being TRBD1 or TRBD2 (5 bases each). The CDR3 spans 14 residues. The V end was cut by 3 bases, the J end by 0 bases, with 8 bases between. The germline gives CDR1 SGDLS, CDR2 YYNGEE. CDR3 nucleotides: TGTGCCAGCAGCGCTCGGGACAGCACAGATACGCAGTATTTT. Its protein is CASSARDSTDTQYF.

V and J are TRBV6-5 and TRBJ2-7; 8 nucleotides line up with TRBD1. V shed 6 bases and J 1 base; nucleotides not matched to a gene: 8. This CDR3 region has 15 residues. Germline CDR1 reads MNHEY; CDR2 reads SVGAGI. The CDR3 reads CASRAGTGNSYEQYF. CDR3 DNA sequence: TGTGCCAGCAGAGCCGGGACAGGCAATTCCTACGAGCAGTACTTC.

The rearrangement uses TRBV18 and TRBJ1-5, with D hard to call. The CDR3 sequence is 15 residues long. With 6 bases removed from V and 3 bases from J, the gap between germline ends came to 15 bases. Germline values: CDR1 KGHSH, CDR2 LQKENI. CDR3 sequence reads: CASSGRREVNQPQHF. For the CDR3, the DNA is TGTGCCAGCTCTGGTCGGCGGGAGGTCAATCAGCCCCAGCATTTT.

The chain has TRBV4-2 and TRBJ1-6; 8 bases agree with TRBD1. V lost 5 bases, J lost 7 bases, and 4 bases stayed unmatched. This CDR3 comprises 14 residues. Germline V gene data show CDR1 as LGHNA and CDR2 as YNFKEQ. The CDR3 loop reads CASSLQGANSPLHF. The CDR3 region has the DNA TGTGCCAGCAGCTTGCAGGGGGCAAATTCACCCCTCCACTTT.

The V and J genes are TRBV7-2 and TRBJ2-7; D is unresolved. V lost 6 bases, J lost 5 bases, and 5 bases lay in between. In germline, CDR1 is SGHTA, CDR2 FQGNSA. The CDR3 covers 10 residues. CDR3 protein: CASSPNEQYF. CDR3 bases: TGTGCCAGCAGTCCCAACGAGCAGTACTTC.

This chain uses TRBV7-2 with TRBJ2-4, with 7 bases identical to TRBD1. This CDR3 has 16 residues. Trimming took 4 bases from V and 1 from J; bases not matched to a gene: 7. Per germline, CDR1 SGHTA and CDR2 FQGNSA. DNA for the CDR3: TGTGCCAGCAGCTCCTCCCCACAGGGGGCCAAAAACATTCAGTACTTC. Amino acid sequence: CASSSSPQGAKNIQYF.

The genes are TRBV27 and TRBJ1-1; 7 positions match TRBD1. The V and J ends lost 2 bases and 1 base, in that order; junction bases with no gene match: 7. Germline CDR1 reads MNHEY; CDR2 reads SMNVEV (reference sequence). The CDR3 totals 16 residues. The CDR3 coding sequence is TGTGCCAGCAGTTTACTAGGACAGGTTGGGAACACTGAAGCTTTCTTT. Translating it yields CASSLLGQVGNTEAFF.

The genes are TRBV7-2 and TRBJ2-7; the D call may be TRBD1 or TRBD2 (6 bases each). This CDR3 has 14 residues. Germline CDR1 reads SGHTA; CDR2 reads FQGNSA. The V end was cut by 5 bases, the J end by 3 bases, with 14 bases between. The CDR3: CASSQMGGFYEQYF. The CDR3 DNA sequence: TGTGCCAGCAGCCAAATGGGGGGCTTCTACGAGCAGTACTTC.

This clone was seen a few times. V usage is TRBV28 and J usage is TRBJ2-2; maybe TRBD2 (7 bases). The CDR3 is 15 residues long. Trimming cost V 5 bases and J 6 bases, with 16 bases left between them. Germline values: CDR1 MDHEN, CDR2 SYDVKM. CDR3 DNA sequence: TGTGCCAGCAGTGCACAAGGGGGGGATCCCGGGGAGCTGTTTTTT. Its translation is CASSAQGGDPGELFF.